Listed below are T cell receptor beta chains from one sample, sequenced in a study of T-cell reconstitution after alpha-beta-depleted transplantation in children. Each CDR3 protein is one row after TCRdb ran MiXCR on the PCR reads. The repertoire holds hundreds of thousands of distinct CDR3 sequences, more than 10% seen once, with about 2.6% in the top ten. Sequencing was performed on PBMCs from the stem cell graft donor, taken from the stem cell graft. The origin of the receptors is a human donor who donated a stem cell graft to a child with acute lymphoblastic leukemia. The conserved cysteine and the conserved F or W are not part of the CDR3 here. Only some rows state a clone size, as once, few, many or a class for expanded clones.

J | V | size | CDR3
TRBJ1-1 | TRBV9 | many | ASSFSDREAEAF
TRBJ2-1 | TRBV10-3 | many | AISGGEREQF
TRBJ2-7 | TRBV10-3 | many | AISARGRYEQY
TRBJ2-1 | TRBV7-6 | many | ASSLELAGHNEQF
TRBJ2-7 | TRBV28 | many | ASRATYEQY
TRBJ2-1 | TRBV18 | many | ASSPAGGAYNEQF
TRBJ1-4 | TRBV5-3 | - | ARSLGAAIYQNEKLF
TRBJ1-1 | TRBV29-1 | many | SVVEFTEAF
TRBJ2-1 | TRBV20-1 | many | SELSSENNEQF
TRBJ2-2 | TRBV12-3/TRBV12-4 | - | ASCLEFSGTGGNGELF
TRBJ2-3 | TRBV5-1 | many | ASSSGQGGPDTQY
TRBJ2-2 | TRBV5-1 | once | ASSQIGLPGQGSTGELF
TRBJ2-5 | TRBV7-2 | few | ASSLAGGGRETQY
TRBJ2-5 | TRBV20-1 | many | SAGQGEETQY
TRBJ1-1 | TRBV12-3/TRBV12-4 | many | ASSLERARNTEAF
TRBJ2-7 | TRBV20-1 | - | SARGQGDWYEQY
TRBJ2-3 | TRBV4-1 | many | ASSLGLAGGDTQY
TRBJ2-1 | TRBV7-3 | - | ASRSGTSNEQF
TRBJ2-5 | TRBV3-1 | many | ASSQDLNAPETQY
TRBJ2-7 | TRBV10-3 | many | AITAQGGGEQY
TRBJ1-4 | TRBV5-1 | many | ASSFNRGNEKLF
TRBJ2-7 | TRBV9 | many | ASSASQGFHEQY
TRBJ1-1 | TRBV30 | - | AWKGFRGPNTEAF
TRBJ2-1 | TRBV7-2 | many | ASSISRVSYNEQF
TRBJ2-7 | TRBV5-1 | few | ASSWDLTYEQY
TRBJ2-7 | TRBV5-1 | many | ASSRTGNTYEQY
TRBJ2-5 | TRBV28 | many | ASSLRILFQETQY
TRBJ1-2 | TRBV20-1 | many | SARDKTYGYT
TRBJ1-2 | TRBV30 | - | AWSQGVHGYT
TRBJ2-2 | TRBV30 | many | AWSVPGGDTGELF
TRBJ1-1 | TRBV27 | many | ASSPFMNTEAF
TRBJ2-6 | TRBV11-2 | - | ASSLRTGGANVLT
TRBJ2-5 | TRBV2 | many | ASSKAGGRIQETQY
TRBJ1-1 | TRBV3-1 | many | ASSQVEDTEAF
TRBJ2-2 | TRBV28 | many | ASSLFLRDRNTGELF
TRBJ1-1 | TRBV7-2 | many | ASSLDSRATEAF
TRBJ1-5 | TRBV9 | many | ASSVHTDQPQH
TRBJ2-1 | TRBV20-1 | many | SARVMAGTGVGSSFSYNEQF
TRBJ2-7 | TRBV6-2/TRBV6-3 | many | ASSLYGPPYEQY
TRBJ2-1 | TRBV6-4 | many | ASSDSQGGDEQF
TRBJ2-2 | TRBV30 | many | AWKWWQLNTGELF
TRBJ1-4 | TRBV27 | - | ASSPNRQGPHGEKLF
TRBJ2-5 | TRBV20-1 | - | SASRTGYQETQY
TRBJ2-3 | TRBV7-2 | many | ASSPGTSEDTQY
TRBJ1-5 | TRBV7-9 | few | ASGPTGLSNQPQH
TRBJ2-5 | TRBV28 | few | ASLRQGRAETQY
TRBJ1-2 | TRBV29-1 | many | SVDNQEANYGYT
TRBJ2-7 | TRBV27 | many | ASSLYGDQADFRDEQY
TRBJ2-1 | TRBV29-1 | many | SAPAGHNEQF
TRBJ2-3 | TRBV20-1 | many | SARGPKPSPAAATDTQY
TRBJ2-7 | TRBV7-9 | few | ASSNAGAYEQY
TRBJ2-6 | TRBV7-9 | few | ALGGANVLT
TRBJ1-1 | TRBV4-3 | many | ASSHVSARSEAF
TRBJ2-7 | TRBV27 | few | ASSLAAGLTSYEQY
TRBJ1-6 | TRBV5-1 | many | ASSFSDRLNSPLH
TRBJ1-3 | TRBV7-9 | many | ASRTTGGSGNTIY
TRBJ2-7 | TRBV7-9 | many | ASSHPGGLAYEQY
TRBJ2-7 | TRBV27 | many | ASSFGLPTYEQY
TRBJ1-1 | TRBV20-1 | many | SARDGTGGGTEAF